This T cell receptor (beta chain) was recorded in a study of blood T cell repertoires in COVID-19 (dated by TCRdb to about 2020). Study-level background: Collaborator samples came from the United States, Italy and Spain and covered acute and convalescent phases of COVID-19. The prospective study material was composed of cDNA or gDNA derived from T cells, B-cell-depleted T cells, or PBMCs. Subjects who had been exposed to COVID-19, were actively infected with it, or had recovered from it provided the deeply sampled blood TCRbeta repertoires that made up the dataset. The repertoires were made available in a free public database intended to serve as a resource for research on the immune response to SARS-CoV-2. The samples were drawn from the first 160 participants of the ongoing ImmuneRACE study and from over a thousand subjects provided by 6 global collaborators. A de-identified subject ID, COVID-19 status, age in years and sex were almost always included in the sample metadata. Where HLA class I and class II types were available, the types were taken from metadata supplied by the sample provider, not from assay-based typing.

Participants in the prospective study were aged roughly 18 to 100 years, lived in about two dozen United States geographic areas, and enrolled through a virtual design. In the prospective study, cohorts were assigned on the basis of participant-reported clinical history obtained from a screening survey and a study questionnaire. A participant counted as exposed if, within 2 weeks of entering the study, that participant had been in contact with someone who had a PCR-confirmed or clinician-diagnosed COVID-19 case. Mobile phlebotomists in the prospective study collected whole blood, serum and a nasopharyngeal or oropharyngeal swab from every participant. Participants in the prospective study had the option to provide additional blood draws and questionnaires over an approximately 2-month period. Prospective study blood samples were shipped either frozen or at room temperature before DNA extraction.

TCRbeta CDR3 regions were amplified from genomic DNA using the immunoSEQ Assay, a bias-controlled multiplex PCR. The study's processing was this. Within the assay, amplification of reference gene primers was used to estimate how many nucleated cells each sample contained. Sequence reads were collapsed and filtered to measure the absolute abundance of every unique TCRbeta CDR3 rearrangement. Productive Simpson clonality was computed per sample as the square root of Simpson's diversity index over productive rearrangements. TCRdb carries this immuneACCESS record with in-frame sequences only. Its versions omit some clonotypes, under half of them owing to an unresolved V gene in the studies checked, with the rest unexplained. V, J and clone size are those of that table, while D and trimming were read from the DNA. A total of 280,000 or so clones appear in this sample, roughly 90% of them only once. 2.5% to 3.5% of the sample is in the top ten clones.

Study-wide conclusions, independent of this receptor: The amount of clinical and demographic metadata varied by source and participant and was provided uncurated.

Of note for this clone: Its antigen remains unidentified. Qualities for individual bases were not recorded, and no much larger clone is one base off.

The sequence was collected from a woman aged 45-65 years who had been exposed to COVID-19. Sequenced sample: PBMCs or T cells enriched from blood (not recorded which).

The CDR3 sequence is CASSFGGAYEQYF. The nucleotide sequence reads as follows: TGTGCCAGCAGCTTTGGGGGGGCCTACGAGCAGTACTTC. This receptor chain uses TRBV7-9 and TRBJ2-7, with 7 junctional bases fitting TRBD2. CDR3 length: 13 amino acids, cysteine to phenylalanine. Solely the CDR3 DNA is kept, with 39 bases framed from the first base. Trimming takes 3 bases off V and 2 bases off J; junction bases not matched to a gene: 1. CDR1 and CDR2 (SEHNR, FQNEAQ) derive from the germline V gene (reference sequence). With the rest looked up from the reference TRBV7-9 and TRBJ2-7 genes rather than sequenced, the full variable domain is DTGVSQNPRHKITKRGQNVTFRCDPISEHNRLYWYRQTLGQGPEFLTYFQNEAQLEKSRLLSDRFSAERPKGSFSTLEIQRTEQGDSAMYLCASSFGGAYEQYFGPGTRLTVT.